This is a list of T cell receptor beta chains from one sample in a study of human T cells and chemical hapten exposure. TCRdb used MiXCR to reprocess the RACE reads, holding one entry per CDR3 protein. The sample lists about 400,000 distinct CDR3 sequences, over 6% occurring once. Sequenced here: whole blood, sampled in connection with sensitization to the hapten diphenylcyclopropenone (DPC). The receptors were sampled from a woman between 18 and 30 years old with alopecia areata. Some clones in this sample may be carry-over from other donors' samples. Each CDR3 is given with its conserved first and last residue. A D gene is named only where the DNA matches it firmly. Size is omitted from some rows. Given values are once, few, many or a class for expanded clones.

D gene: TRBD2
CDR3 length: 16
V gene: TRBV6-4
J gene: TRBJ2-1
clone size: few
CDR3 DNA: TGTGCCAGCAGTGACGCGACTAGCGGGGATTACAATGAGCAGTTCTTC
CDR3 protein: CASSDATSGDYNEQFF

D gene: .
CDR3 length: 14
V gene: TRBV4-1
J gene: TRBJ2-1
clone size: few
CDR3 DNA: TGCGCCAGCAGCCAAGTGGCGGGGCCCCTGAAGCAGTTCTTC
CDR3 protein: CASSQVAGPLKQFF

D gene: .
CDR3 length: 14
V gene: TRBV2
J gene: TRBJ1-1
clone size: .
CDR3 DNA: TGTGCCAGCAAACCCGACAGGTCACACACTGAAGCTTTCTTT
CDR3 protein: CASKPDRSHTEAFF

D gene: .
CDR3 length: 15
V gene: TRBV28
J gene: TRBJ2-5
clone size: .
CDR3 DNA: TGTGCCAGCAGTTTAGGGTCGAGGGCTGGGGAGACCCAGTACTTC
CDR3 protein: CASSLGSRAGETQYF

D gene: TRBD1
CDR3 length: 13
V gene: TRBV2
J gene: TRBJ1-2
clone size: few
CDR3 DNA: TGTGCCAGCAGTGGACAGGGGCGGTATGGCTACACCTTC
CDR3 protein: CASSGQGRYGYTF

D gene: .
CDR3 length: 15
V gene: TRBV5-1
J gene: TRBJ1-4
clone size: .
CDR3 DNA: TGCGCCAGCAGCTTGGGCGGCACGAGAGGGGAAAAACTGTTTTTT
CDR3 protein: CASSLGGTRGEKLFF

D gene: .
CDR3 length: 14
V gene: TRBV7-2
J gene: TRBJ2-3
clone size: many
CDR3 DNA: TGTGCCAGCAGCCCCGGGGCTAGCACAGATACGCAGTATTTT
CDR3 protein: CASSPGASTDTQYF

D gene: TRBD1
CDR3 length: 19
V gene: TRBV6-5
J gene: TRBJ1-5
clone size: few
CDR3 DNA: TGTGCCAGCAGTTCTTCCCTAACACACAGGGGCCAGAGCAATCAGCCCCAGCATTTT
CDR3 protein: CASSSSLTHRGQSNQPQHF

D gene: .
CDR3 length: 12
V gene: TRBV9
J gene: TRBJ1-6
clone size: many
CDR3 DNA: TGTGCCAGCAGCGCAGGGGAATCACCCCTCCACTTT
CDR3 protein: CASSAGESPLHF

D gene: TRBD1
CDR3 length: 14
V gene: TRBV7-8
J gene: TRBJ2-7
clone size: .
CDR3 DNA: TGTGCCAGCAGCCGGGACAGGGCCCCCTACGAGCAGTACTTC
CDR3 protein: CASSRDRAPYEQYF

D gene: TRBD1
CDR3 length: 16
V gene: TRBV6-5
J gene: TRBJ2-7
clone size: few
CDR3 DNA: TGTGCCAGCAGTGTCCAGGGGGCCCTTCCATACTACGAGCAGTACTTC
CDR3 protein: CASSVQGALPYYEQYF

D gene: .
CDR3 length: 14
V gene: TRBV5-1
J gene: TRBJ2-3
clone size: .
CDR3 DNA: TGCGCCAGCAGCTTACATGACTCAACAGATACGCAGTATTTT
CDR3 protein: CASSLHDSTDTQYF

D gene: .
CDR3 length: 13
V gene: TRBV29-1
J gene: TRBJ1-1
clone size: many
CDR3 DNA: TGCAGCGCTGATGATTCGGGAGGGGATGAAGCTTTCTTT
CDR3 protein: CSADDSGGDEAFF

D gene: TRBD1
CDR3 length: 12
V gene: TRBV20-1
J gene: TRBJ1-2
clone size: many
CDR3 DNA: TGCAGTGCTCGGACAGGGGGCTATGGCTACACCTTC
CDR3 protein: CSARTGGYGYTF

D gene: TRBD1
CDR3 length: 15
V gene: TRBV5-1
J gene: TRBJ2-7
clone size: many
CDR3 DNA: TGCGCCAGCAGCTTCGCAGGACAGGGGCGGTACGAGCAGTACTTC
CDR3 protein: CASSFAGQGRYEQYF

D gene: .
CDR3 length: 13
V gene: TRBV12-3/TRBV12-4
J gene: TRBJ1-2
clone size: few
CDR3 DNA: TGTGCCAGCAGTTTTCAGGGGACTAATGGCTACACCTTC
CDR3 protein: CASSFQGTNGYTF

D gene: .
CDR3 length: 13
V gene: TRBV12-3/TRBV12-4
J gene: TRBJ1-2
clone size: many
CDR3 DNA: TGTGCCAGCAGTCCAGGGGCATACTATGGCTACACCTTC
CDR3 protein: CASSPGAYYGYTF

D gene: TRBD1
CDR3 length: 14
V gene: TRBV12-3/TRBV12-4
J gene: TRBJ1-2
clone size: .
CDR3 DNA: TGTGCCAGCACCTTAACAGGGGGCTATTATGGCTACACCTTC
CDR3 protein: CASTLTGGYYGYTF

D gene: TRBD2
CDR3 length: 14
V gene: TRBV20-1
J gene: TRBJ2-7
clone size: few
CDR3 DNA: TGCAGTGCTAAGAGCGGGGGGGCCGGGAGAGAGCAGTACTTC
CDR3 protein: CSAKSGGAGREQYF

D gene: .
CDR3 length: 11
V gene: TRBV20-1
J gene: TRBJ1-3
clone size: many
CDR3 DNA: TGCAGTGCAAAACAGGGAAACACCATATATTTT
CDR3 protein: CSAKQGNTIYF

D gene: .
CDR3 length: 13
V gene: TRBV27
J gene: TRBJ2-7
clone size: many
CDR3 DNA: TGTGCCAGCAGTTTAGGGGGCTGGGACGAGCAGTACTTC
CDR3 protein: CASSLGGWDEQYF

D gene: TRBD1
CDR3 length: 14
V gene: TRBV29-1
J gene: TRBJ2-3
clone size: few
CDR3 DNA: TGCAGCGTTGTTGGGCAGGGGGACACAGATACGCAGTATTTT
CDR3 protein: CSVVGQGDTDTQYF

D gene: .
CDR3 length: 13
V gene: TRBV20-1
J gene: TRBJ1-2
clone size: many
CDR3 DNA: TGCAGTGCTGCGGCGTCACGGGACGGTGGCTACACCTTC
CDR3 protein: CSAAASRDGGYTF

D gene: .
CDR3 length: 13
V gene: TRBV11-2
J gene: TRBJ2-1
clone size: few
CDR3 DNA: TGTGCCAGCAGCTTATGGGCCCGACCTGAGCAGTTCTTC
CDR3 protein: CASSLWARPEQFF

D gene: .
CDR3 length: 16
V gene: TRBV4-3
J gene: TRBJ1-1
clone size: many
CDR3 DNA: TGCGCCAGCAGCCAAGATCGGAGACCTCTGAACACTGAAGCTTTCTTT
CDR3 protein: CASSQDRRPLNTEAFF

D gene: .
CDR3 length: 14
V gene: TRBV5-1
J gene: TRBJ1-1
clone size: many
CDR3 DNA: TGTGCCAGCAGTTTGGAGGGCGGGCGCACTGAAGCTTTCTTT
CDR3 protein: CASSLEGGRTEAFF